The clone carrying this T cell receptor beta chain appeared many times. Antigen specificity is unknown. The CDR3 contains 16 residues. Germline V gene data show CDR1 as WSHSY and CDR2 as SAAADI. The trim removed 3 bases at V and 2 bases at J, leaving 5 bases unmatched. This entry belongs to a study of neurological immune-mediated disorders. Overall study findings and caveats: A possible signature was seen in one related-CDR3 cluster, into which phylogenetic grouping placed the repertoires of 18 of 34 multiple sclerosis patients.

TCRdb independently ran MiXCR on the 5' RACE reads; one entry per CDR3 protein. Here the sample spans 65,000 to 80,000 distinct CDR3 sequences, roughly 4.4% being singletons. Input material: PBMCs. V usage is TRBV10-2 and J usage is TRBJ2-1, with 9 bases fitting TRBD2. The TCR comes from a woman between 70 and 85 years old with multiple sclerosis. DNA for the CDR3: TGCGCCAGCAGTGAAGGCTCTAGCGGGACCTACAATGAGCAGTTCTTC. Encoded protein: CASSEGSSGTYNEQFF.